What follows describes a single TCR beta chain. CDR3 length: 17 residues. CDR1 and CDR2 (germline): MGHRA, YSYEKL. Deletions cut 1 base from V and 1 base from J, with 15 bases between. This record belongs to a study of blood T cell repertoires in COVID-19. In the study overall: Specimens from acute and convalescent COVID-19 originated in the United States, Italy and Spain.

Per the original methods: How many nucleated cells were present was estimated from reference gene primer amplification. The assay was immunoSEQ multiplex PCR, and TCRdb's table has in-frame clones only and misses some. D and trimming come from the DNA, and the V and J calls and clone size come from that table. The sample has 150,000 to 200,000 clones, over 75% seen once. Sequenced sample: PBMCs or T cells enriched from blood (not recorded which). The clonotype originates from a man aged 50 to 60 who had recovered from COVID-19. The rearrangement joins TRBV4-1 to TRBJ2-3, with a possible D match to TRBD2 (6 bases). CDR3 loop: CASSQVGLALRTDTQYF. DNA for the CDR3: TGCGCCAGCAGCCAAGTAGGGCTAGCGCTCCGCACAGATACGCAGTATTTT.